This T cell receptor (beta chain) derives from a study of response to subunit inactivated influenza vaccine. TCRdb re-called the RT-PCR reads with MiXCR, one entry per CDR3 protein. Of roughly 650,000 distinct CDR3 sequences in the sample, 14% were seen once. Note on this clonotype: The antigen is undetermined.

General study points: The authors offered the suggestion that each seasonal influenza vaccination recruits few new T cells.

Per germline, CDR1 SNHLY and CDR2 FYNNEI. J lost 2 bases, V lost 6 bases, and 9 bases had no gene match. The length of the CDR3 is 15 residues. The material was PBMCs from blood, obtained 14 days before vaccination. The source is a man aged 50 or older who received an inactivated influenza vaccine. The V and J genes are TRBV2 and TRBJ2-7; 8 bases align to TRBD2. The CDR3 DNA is TGTGCCAGCAGACCACTAGCGGTACTAGCCTACGAGCAGTACTTC. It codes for CASRPLAVLAYEQYF.